Below are 29 T cell receptor beta chains sequenced from a single sample in a study of vaccination effects on CD4 cells after COVID-19. In the ViraFEST assay, antigen-specific CD4+ clonotypes were identified by expansion after peptide-pool stimulation. The authors isolated CD4+ T cells after 10 days of culture. People in the vaccine group had not been infected with SARS-CoV-2 before, and their nucleocapsid antibodies were negative. Data came from immunoSEQ multiplex PCR; TCRdb stores just in-frame clones and leaves some out. The top ten clones hold less than 5% of a sample with 71,000 or so clones, around 76% of them seen once. Their target antigens are unknown. This specimen was CD4+ T cells from PBMCs cultured with HCoV-OC43 spike peptides, taken before COVID-19 vaccination. Subset given: HCoV-OC43 spike overlapping peptide pool stimulation. All receptors come from a human donor who received a COVID-19 vaccine.

The chain couples TRBV19 to TRBJ2-7; no firm D call. V was trimmed by 5 bases and J by 4 bases, leaving 12 bases between them. The CDR3 runs 13 residues. In germline, CDR1 is LNHDA, CDR2 SQIVND (reference sequence). Here the CDR3 reads CASSDGTNYEQYV. For the CDR3, the DNA is TGTGCCAGTAGTGACGGCACCAATTACGAGCAGTACGTC.

V usage is TRBV5-1 and J usage is TRBJ1-6; D is uncertain. This CDR3 contains 15 residues. In germline, CDR1 is SGHRS, CDR2 YFSETQ. V lost 0 bases, J lost 7 bases, and 11 bases lay in between. The CDR3 region is CASSLDGRSNSPLHF. The CDR3 coding sequence is TGCGCCAGCAGCTTGGACGGGCGGTCGAATTCACCCCTCCACTTT.

The CDR3: CASSLSRGSTDTQYF. The CDR3 DNA reads TGTGCCAGCAGTTTATCTCGGGGTAGCACAGATACGCAGTATTTT. The chain has TRBV27 and TRBJ2-3; the D gene is possibly TRBD2 (5 bases). Between the trimmed V and J ends, which lost 0 bases and 0 bases, there was a span of 7 bases. This CDR3 comprises 15 residues. Germline-derived CDR1 and CDR2 are MNHEY and SMNVEV (reference sequence).

This chain connects TRBV3-1 (or the pseudogene TRBV3-2) to TRBJ1-6; D ambiguous. V was trimmed by 3 bases and J by 7 bases, leaving 4 bases between them. The CDR3 consists of 12 residues. Germline assignment: CDR1 LGHDT and CDR2 YNNKEL (reference sequence). The CDR3, as DNA: TGTGCCAGCAGCCAGTTCAATTCACCCCTCCACTTT. Translating it yields CASSQFNSPLHF.

The chain recombines TRBV9 with TRBJ1-2; TRBD1 matches 7 bases. V shed 0 bases and J 4 bases; nucleotides not matched to a gene: 12. Germline loops: CDR1 SGDLS, CDR2 YYNGEE. The CDR3 totals 17 residues. The CDR3 protein is CASSVGGGAGGGYGYTF. The CDR3 coding sequence is TGTGCCAGCAGCGTAGGAGGAGGTGCAGGGGGAGGCTATGGCTACACCTTC.

The chain carries TRBV19 and TRBJ1-2, with 10 nucleotides matching TRBD1. Germline V CDR1 and CDR2: LNHDA, SQIVND (reference sequence). The J segment lost 4 bases and the V segment lost 9 bases, leaving 2 bases of the junction unmatched. CDR3 length equals 12 residues. The chain's CDR3 is CASRTGGYGYTF. The CDR3 DNA follows: TGTGCCAGCCGGACAGGGGGCTATGGCTACACCTTC.

The chain employs TRBV7-3 and TRBJ1-1; a possible D gene is TRBD1 (6 bases). Germline V gene lookup returns CDR1 SGHTA and CDR2 FQGTGA. Trimming cost V 5 bases and J 8 bases, with 15 bases left between them. CDR3 length: 13 residues. The CDR3 loop reads CASSIRDKEEAFF. CDR3 coding DNA: TGTGCCAGCAGCATCCGGGACAAAGAGGAAGCTTTCTTT.

The rearrangement joins TRBV10-1 to TRBJ1-2, with unresolved D. From germline, CDR1 is WNHNN and CDR2 SYGVQD (reference sequence). V lost 9 bases, J lost 5 bases, and 19 bases lay in between. CDR3 length equals 14 residues. The CDR3 DNA reads as TGCGCCAGAACCTTTCCCCTAGGTCCATATGGCTACACCTTC. The encoded protein is CARTFPLGPYGYTF.

The chain joins TRBV5-1 to TRBJ2-2; 9 nucleotides agree with TRBD2. Germline CDR1 reads SGHRS; CDR2 reads YFSETQ. V was clipped by 2 bases and J by 5 bases; unmatched bases: 1. The CDR3 spans 14 residues. The DNA for the CDR3 is TGCGCCAGCAGCTTCCTAGCGGGGACCGGGGAGCTGTTTTTT. Encoded protein: CASSFLAGTGELFF.

The chain links TRBV27 to TRBJ2-2, with D tentatively TRBD1 or TRBD2 (5 bases each). With 6 bases removed from V and 7 bases from J, the gap between germline ends came to 18 bases. Germline V gene lookup returns CDR1 MNHEY and CDR2 SMNVEV (reference sequence). CDR3 length: 15 amino acids. The CDR3 bases are TGTGCCAGCAGCCCCCCCTCGGGGCTGATCGGGGAGCTGTTTTTT. This gives the protein CASSPPSGLIGELFF.

J is TRBJ2-3 and V is TRBV3-1 (or the pseudogene TRBV3-2); D is possibly TRBD2 (6 bases). CDR1 is LGHDT and CDR2 is YNNKEL in the germline V gene (reference sequence). V gave up 5 bases and J gave up 0 bases, with 12 bases separating them. The CDR3 spans 15 residues. The CDR3 loop is CASSFSRGSTDTQYF. CDR3 in DNA: TGTGCCAGCAGCTTCTCGCGGGGAAGCACAGATACGCAGTATTTT.

This clone was observed a few times. Here the CDR3 DNA reads TGTGCCAGCAGCTTAGGACGGGTCCCTGAAGCTTTCTTT. Protein sequence: CASSLGRVPEAFF. The V call is TRBV7-2, the J call TRBJ1-1; D not certain. The CDR3 length is 13 residues. From germline, CDR1 is SGHTA and CDR2 FQGNSA. The V end was cut by 1 base, the J end by 6 bases, with 9 bases between.

The chain carries TRBV7-2 and TRBJ2-3; 14 bases map to TRBD2. The CDR3 length is 17 residues. Germline lookup yields CDR1 SGHTA and CDR2 FQGNSA. Germline trimming cut 4 bases from V and 4 bases from J; bases unmatched to any gene: 7. CDR3 in amino acids: CASSSQGTSGGADTQYF. Written as DNA, the CDR3 is TGTGCCAGCAGCTCACAAGGGACTAGCGGGGGCGCAGATACGCAGTATTTT. The full variable domain, in which reference TRBV7-2 and TRBJ2-3 provide the parts outside the CDR3, is GAGVSQSPSNKVTEKGKDVELRCDPISGHTALYWYRQSLGQGLEFLIYFQGNSAPDKSGLPSDRFSAERTGGSVSTLTIQRTQQEDSAVYLCASSSQGTSGGADTQYFGPGTRLTVL.

In this sample, this clone turned up once. V usage is TRBV4-1 and J usage is TRBJ2-3; 9 nucleotides match TRBD2. The germline V gene encodes CDR1 MGHRA and CDR2 YSYEKL. The CDR3 totals 20 residues. With V trimmed by 2 bases and J by 0 bases, 15 bases remained unmatched. CDR3 DNA: TGCGCCAGCAGCCAACGGCCGACTAGCGGCCCCGATAGTAGCACAGATACGCAGTATTTT. This translates into CASSQRPTSGPDSSTDTQYF.

This clone was seen once. The chain combines TRBV9 with TRBJ2-1; TRBD1 matches at 9 bases. Germline CDR1 SGDLS, CDR2 YYNGEE. J gave up 5 bases and V 8 bases, and 5 bases lay outside the gene matches. The length of the CDR3 is 13 residues. CDR3 region: CASRGQGNNEQFF. DNA of the CDR3: TGTGCCAGTCGAGGACAGGGGAACAATGAGCAGTTCTTC.

The J gene is TRBJ1-2, the V gene TRBV18; D not resolved. CDR3 length: 13 amino acids. With 2 bases removed from V and 7 bases from J, the gap between germline ends came to 11 bases. The germline CDR1 and CDR2 sequences are KGHSH and LQKENI. The CDR3 region is CASSPTREGGYTF. CDR3 coding DNA: TGTGCCAGCTCACCAACCCGGGAGGGTGGCTACACCTTC.

CDR3 loop: CATSDKTGQGVVAGELFF. CDR3 in DNA: TGTGCCACCAGTGATAAAACCGGACAGGGGGTCGTTGCCGGGGAGCTGTTTTTT. The chain has TRBV24-1 and TRBJ2-2; 10 nucleotides line up with TRBD1. CDR3 length: 18 residues. V was clipped by 3 bases and J by 6 bases; unmatched bases: 12. Germline CDR1 and CDR2: KGHDR and SFDVKD.

The V and J genes are TRBV10-2 and TRBJ2-3; the D is unclear. Trimming cost V 3 bases and J 4 bases, with 8 bases left between them. Per the germline V gene, CDR1 is WSHSY and CDR2 is SAAADI. This CDR3 contains 13 residues. The CDR3 spells CASSDPRPDTQYF. DNA for the CDR3: TGCGCCAGCAGTGATCCCCGTCCAGATACGCAGTATTTT.

V usage is TRBV12-3 or TRBV12-4 and J usage is TRBJ1-1; no clear D gene. This CDR3 comprises 13 residues. V was cut by 6 bases and J by 1 base, with 9 bases left in between. The chain's CDR3 is CASSRTRNTEAFF. CDR3 in DNA: TGTGCCAGCAGCCGAACAAGGAACACTGAAGCTTTCTTT.

This chain links TRBV7-3 with TRBJ2-5; perhaps TRBD1 as D (5 bases). CDR1 and CDR2 (germline): SGHTA, FQGTGA. Trimming cost V 3 bases and J 7 bases, with 12 bases left between them. The CDR3 covers 13 residues. CDR3 DNA: TGTGCCAGCAGCTTGGAAGGGGTTGGGACCCAGTACTTC. Amino acids: CASSLEGVGTQYF.

This chain joins TRBV5-1 and TRBJ2-7; D may be TRBD1 (5 bases). Germline loops: CDR1 SGHRS, CDR2 YFSETQ. CDR3 length equals 17 residues. The V end lost 0 bases, the J end lost 0 bases, and 16 bases lay between the germline ends. As DNA, the CDR3 is TGCGCCAGCAGCTTGGCAATCAGGGTGGGTAGCTCCTACGAGCAGTACGTC. Translation gives CASSLAIRVGSSYEQYV.

The chain joins TRBV20-1 to TRBJ1-2, with D possibly TRBD1 on 5 matching bases. There are 11 residues in the CDR3. Looked up from germline, CDR1 is DFQATT and CDR2 is SNEGSKA (reference sequence). V gave up 5 bases and J gave up 8 bases, with 12 bases separating them. CDR3 in DNA: TGCAGTGCTCCTGGGACTGGGGGCTACACCTTC. Its translation: CSAPGTGGYTF.

This chain links TRBV12-3 or TRBV12-4 with TRBJ1-5, with 7 nucleotides matching TRBD1. The ends lost 4 bases at V and 5 bases at J; junction bases unmatched: 2. The CDR3 loop spans 13 amino acids. The CDR3 DNA reads TGTGCCAGCAGTTCAACAGGGGATCAGCCCCAGCATTTT. This gives the protein CASSSTGDQPQHF.

The V call is TRBV20-1, the J call TRBJ1-4, with no clear D. CDR3 length equals 11 residues. CDR1 and CDR2 (germline): DFQATT, SNEGSKA (reference sequence). The CDR3 reads CSRRINEKLFF. The DNA of the CDR3 is TGCAGCCGCCGGATTAATGAAAAACTGTTTTTT.

The chain carries TRBV6-5 and TRBJ2-1; TRBD1 matches at 9 bases. Germline V lookup: CDR1 MNHEY, CDR2 SVGAGI. The trim removed 5 bases at V and 3 bases at J, leaving 5 bases unmatched. The CDR3 sequence is 15 residues long. The chain's CDR3 is CASSRDRAIYNEQFF. Written as DNA, the CDR3 is TGTGCCAGCAGTCGGGACAGGGCTATCTACAATGAGCAGTTCTTC.

The CDR3 loop is CASSRNNEQFF. In DNA form, the CDR3 reads TGTGCCAGCAGCAGAAACAATGAGCAGTTCTTC. The J gene is TRBJ2-1, the V gene TRBV28, with D hard to call. V shed 6 bases and J shed 5 bases, with 5 bases lying between them. Germline V gives CDR1 MDHEN, CDR2 SYDVKM. This CDR3 region has 11 residues.

The CDR3 is CASSSRTLYQETQYF. In DNA form, the CDR3 reads TGTGCCAGTAGTTCAAGAACCCTGTACCAAGAGACCCAGTACTTC. The chain links TRBV19 to TRBJ2-5; D remains unclear. Germline V gives CDR1 LNHDA, CDR2 SQIVND (reference sequence). The CDR3 totals 15 residues. The V gene lost 5 bases and the J gene lost 0 bases, with 13 bases spanning the gap.

The CDR3 DNA sequence: TGTGCCTGGAGTGTTCTGAGAGAAGCTTTCTTT. This codes for CAWSVLREAFF. The chain employs TRBV30 and TRBJ1-1; no firm D call. Looked up from germline, CDR1 is GTSNPN and CDR2 is SVGIG (reference sequence). Trimming removed 0 bases from V and 8 bases from J, with 7 bases in between. CDR3 length: 11 amino acids. The entire variable domain, with the rest obtained from reference TRBV30 and TRBJ1-1, is as follows: SQTIHQWPATLVQPVGSPLSLECTVEGTSNPNLYWYRQAAGRGLQLLFYSVGIGQISSEVPQNLSASRPQDRQFILSSKKLLLSDSGFYLCAWSVLREAFFGQGTRLTVV.

The chain joins TRBV18 to TRBJ2-5, with a weak D call TRBD1 (5 bases). There are 14 residues in the CDR3. The germline V gene encodes CDR1 KGHSH and CDR2 LQKENI. Trimming took 3 bases from V and 5 from J, leaving 13 bases between them. CDR3 sequence: CASSPARVGETQYF. The CDR3 bases are TGTGCCAGCTCACCCGCCAGGGTCGGGGAGACCCAGTACTTC.